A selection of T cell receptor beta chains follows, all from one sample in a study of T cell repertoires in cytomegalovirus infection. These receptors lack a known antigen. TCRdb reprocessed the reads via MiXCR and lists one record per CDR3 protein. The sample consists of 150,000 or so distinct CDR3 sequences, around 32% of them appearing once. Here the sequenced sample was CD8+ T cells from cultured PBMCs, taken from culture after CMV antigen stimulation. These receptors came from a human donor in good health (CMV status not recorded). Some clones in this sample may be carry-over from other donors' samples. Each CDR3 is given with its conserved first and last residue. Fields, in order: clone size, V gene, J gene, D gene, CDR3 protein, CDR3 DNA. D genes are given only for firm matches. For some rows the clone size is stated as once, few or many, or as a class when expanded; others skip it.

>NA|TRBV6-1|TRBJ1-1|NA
CASSPITDTMNTEAFF
TGTGCCAGCAGTCCTATAACGGACACTATGAACACTGAAGCTTTCTTT
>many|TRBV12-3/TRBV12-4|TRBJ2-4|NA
CASLRGREKNIQYF
TGTGCCAGCCTAAGGGGCAGGGAGAAAAACATTCAGTACTTC
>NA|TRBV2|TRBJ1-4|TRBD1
CASSERGDRVNEKLFF
TGTGCCAGCAGTGAACGAGGGGACAGGGTAAACGAAAAACTGTTTTTT
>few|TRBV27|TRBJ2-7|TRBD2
CASSSTSGGSYEQYF
TGTGCCAGCAGTTCGACTAGCGGGGGGTCCTACGAGCAGTACTTC
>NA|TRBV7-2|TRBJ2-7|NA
CASSPSIYEQYF
TGTGCCAGCAGCCCCTCCATTTACGAGCAGTACTTC
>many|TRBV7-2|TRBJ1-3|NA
CASSGGTSGNTIYF
TGTGCCAGCAGCGGGGGGACCTCTGGAAACACCATATATTTT
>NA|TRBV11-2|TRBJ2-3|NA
CASGFGGRTTDTQYF
TGTGCCAGCGGATTCGGGGGCCGAACCACAGATACGCAGTATTTT
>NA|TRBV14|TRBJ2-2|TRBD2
CASTLAGTGELFF
TGTGCCAGCACCCTAGCGGGCACCGGGGAGCTGTTTTTT
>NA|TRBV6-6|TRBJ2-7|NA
CASSYSGGSGYEQYF
TGTGCCAGCAGTTACTCGGGGGGATCAGGCTACGAGCAGTACTTC
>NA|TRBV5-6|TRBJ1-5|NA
CASSLDASAPQHF
TGTGCCAGCAGCTTGGATGCATCAGCGCCCCAGCATTTT
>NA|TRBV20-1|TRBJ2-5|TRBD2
CSASGSASGEYQETQYF
TGCAGTGCTAGCGGGTCCGCTAGCGGGGAGTACCAAGAGACCCAGTACTTC
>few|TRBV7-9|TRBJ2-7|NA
CASSQARVGRYEQYF
TGTGCCAGCAGCCAAGCGAGGGTGGGGCGCTACGAGCAGTACTTC
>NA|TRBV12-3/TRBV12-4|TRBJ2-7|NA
CASSLYQDEQYF
TGTGCCAGCAGTTTGTATCAGGACGAGCAGTACTTC
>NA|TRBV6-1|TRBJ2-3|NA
CASSESIADTQYF
TGTGCCAGCAGTGAGTCCATAGCAGATACGCAGTATTTT
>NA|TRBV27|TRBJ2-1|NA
CASSPGGRGYNEQFF
TGTGCCAGCAGTCCCGGGGGGCGGGGGTACAATGAGCAGTTCTTC
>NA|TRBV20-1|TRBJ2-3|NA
CSAGNQGPDTQYF
TGCAGTGCTGGAAACCAGGGGCCAGATACGCAGTATTTT
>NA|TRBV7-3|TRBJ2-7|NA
CASSLSSPGDEQYF
TGTGCCAGCAGCTTATCCTCCCCCGGAGACGAGCAGTACTTC
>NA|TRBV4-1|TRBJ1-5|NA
CASSQDFAQGYSNQPQHF
TGTGCCAGCAGCCAAGATTTCGCACAGGGTTATAGCAATCAGCCCCAGCATTTT
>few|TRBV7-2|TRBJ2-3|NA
CASSPVLSTDTQYF
TGTGCCAGCAGCCCGGTTTTAAGCACAGATACGCAGTATTTT
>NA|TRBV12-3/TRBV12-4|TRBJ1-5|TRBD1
CASSLGTGGQPQHF
TGTGCCAGCAGTTTAGGGACAGGGGGACAGCCCCAGCATTTT
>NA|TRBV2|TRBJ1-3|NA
CARQDLGNTIYF
TGTGCCAGACAGGATTTGGGAAACACCATATATTTT
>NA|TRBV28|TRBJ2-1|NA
CASSFTRDEQFF
TGTGCCAGCAGTTTTACGAGGGATGAGCAGTTCTTC
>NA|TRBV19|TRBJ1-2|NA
CASSILDRYGYTF
TGTGCCAGTAGTATACTCGACCGCTATGGCTACACCTTC
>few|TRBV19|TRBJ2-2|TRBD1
CASSPTGDTGELFF
TGTGCCAGTAGCCCGACAGGGGACACCGGGGAGCTGTTTTTT
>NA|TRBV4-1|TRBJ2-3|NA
CASSQGWAAHADTQYF
TGCGCCAGCAGCCAAGGGTGGGCCGCCCACGCAGATACGCAGTATTTT
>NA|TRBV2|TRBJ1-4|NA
CASSGQYNEKLFF
TGTGCCAGCAGTGGACAGTATAATGAAAAACTGTTTTTT
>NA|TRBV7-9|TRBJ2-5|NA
CASSSNEGMGETQYF
TGTGCCAGCAGCTCCAATGAGGGTATGGGAGAGACCCAGTACTTC
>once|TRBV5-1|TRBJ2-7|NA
CASSLDPGYYEQYF
TGCGCCAGCAGCTTGGACCCAGGGTACTACGAGCAGTACTTC
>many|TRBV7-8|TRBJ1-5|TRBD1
CASSLASVFGTGNNQPQHF
TGTGCCAGCAGCTTAGCGTCGGTCTTCGGGACAGGGAACAATCAGCCCCAGCATTTT
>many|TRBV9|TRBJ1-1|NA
CASSVGSRGTEAFF
TGTGCCAGCAGCGTAGGGAGTCGGGGCACTGAAGCTTTCTTT
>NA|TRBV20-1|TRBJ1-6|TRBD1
CSARDKWGQGYSPLHF
TGCAGTGCTAGAGATAAATGGGGACAGGGTTATTCACCCCTCCACTTT
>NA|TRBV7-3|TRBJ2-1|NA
CASSCTGEGYNEQFF
TGTGCCAGCAGCTGCACAGGGGAGGGCTACAATGAGCAGTTCTTC
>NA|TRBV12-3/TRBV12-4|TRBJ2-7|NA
CASSLDFTYEQYF
TGTGCCAGCAGTTTAGACTTTACCTACGAGCAGTACTTC
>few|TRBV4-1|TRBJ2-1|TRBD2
CASSQGPGLEPPGKQFF
TGCGCCAGCAGCCAAGGTCCGGGACTAGAACCTCCGGGGAAGCAGTTCTTC
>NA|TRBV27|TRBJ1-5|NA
CASRRTFNQPQHF
TGTGCCAGCCGACGGACCTTTAATCAGCCCCAGCATTTT
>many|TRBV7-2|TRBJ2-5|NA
CASSPIGGPETQYF
TGTGCCAGCAGCCCTATCGGGGGGCCAGAGACCCAGTACTTC
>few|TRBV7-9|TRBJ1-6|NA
CASSSTGGSPLHF
TGTGCCAGCAGCTCTACAGGCGGTTCACCCCTCCACTTT
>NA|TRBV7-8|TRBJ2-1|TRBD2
CASSPLGTGGPREQFF
TGTGCCAGCAGCCCACTGGGGACGGGGGGGCCGCGGGAGCAGTTCTTC
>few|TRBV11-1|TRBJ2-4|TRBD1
CASSLRGQGVKNIQYF
TGTGCCAGCAGCTTAAGGGGACAGGGGGTCAAAAACATTCAGTACTTC
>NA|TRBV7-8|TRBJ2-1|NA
CASSLARRVFYNEQFF
TGTGCCAGCAGCTTAGCGCGTAGGGTATTCTACAATGAGCAGTTCTTC
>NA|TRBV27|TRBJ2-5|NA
CASSLNGGETQYF
TGTGCCAGCAGTTTAAATGGAGGGGAGACCCAGTACTTC
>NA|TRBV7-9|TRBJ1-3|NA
CASHLGYGNTIYF
TGTGCCAGCCATTTGGGTTACGGAAACACCATATATTTT
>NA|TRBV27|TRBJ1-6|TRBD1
CASTRTGSYNSPLHF
TGTGCCAGCACCAGGACAGGCTCCTATAATTCACCCCTCCACTTT
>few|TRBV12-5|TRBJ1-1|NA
CASGFELEATEAFF
TGTGCTAGTGGTTTTGAGCTAGAGGCTACTGAAGCTTTCTTT
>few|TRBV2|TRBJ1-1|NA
CASTEGRGMNTEAFF
TGTGCCAGCACCGAAGGCCGAGGAATGAACACTGAAGCTTTCTTT
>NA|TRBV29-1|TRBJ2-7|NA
CSVDGTGTQFYEQYF
TGCAGCGTTGATGGGACCGGGACTCAATTCTACGAGCAGTACTTC
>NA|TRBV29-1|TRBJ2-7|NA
CSVEMEGPYEQYF
TGCAGCGTTGAGATGGAGGGTCCCTACGAGCAGTACTTC
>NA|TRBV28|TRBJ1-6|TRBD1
CASNLTGSSYNSPLHF
TGTGCCAGCAATCTGACAGGGAGCTCCTATAATTCACCCCTCCACTTT
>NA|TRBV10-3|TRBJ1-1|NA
CAIIENMNTEAFF
TGTGCCATCATAGAGAATATGAACACTGAAGCTTTCTTT
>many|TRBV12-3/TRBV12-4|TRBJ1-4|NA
CASTPHWGGEKLFF
TGTGCCAGCACCCCGCACTGGGGGGGTGAAAAACTGTTTTTT
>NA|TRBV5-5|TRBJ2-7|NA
CASSLLPPRTRNPYEQYF
TGTGCCAGCAGCTTGCTCCCACCTCGGACACGGAACCCCTACGAGCAGTACTTC
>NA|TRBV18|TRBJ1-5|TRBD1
CASSPDRGDGNQPQHF
TGTGCCAGCTCACCGGACAGGGGAGACGGCAATCAGCCCCAGCATTTT
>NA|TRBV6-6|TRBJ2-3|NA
CASSYSTLRTDTQYF
TGTGCCAGCAGTTACTCGACACTCCGCACAGATACGCAGTATTTT
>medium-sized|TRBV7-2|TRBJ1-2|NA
CASSLGALANYGYTF
TGTGCCAGCAGCTTAGGGGCTCTCGCTAACTATGGCTACACCTTC